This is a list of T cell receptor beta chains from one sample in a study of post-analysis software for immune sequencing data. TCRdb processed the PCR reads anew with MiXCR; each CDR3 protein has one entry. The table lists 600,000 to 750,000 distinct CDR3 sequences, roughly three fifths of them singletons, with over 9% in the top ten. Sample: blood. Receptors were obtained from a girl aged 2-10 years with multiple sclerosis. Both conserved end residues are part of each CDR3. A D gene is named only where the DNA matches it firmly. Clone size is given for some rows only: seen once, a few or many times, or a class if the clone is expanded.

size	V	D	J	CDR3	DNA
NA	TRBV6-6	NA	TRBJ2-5	CASSYLGQGGETQYF	TGTGCCAGCAGTTACCTCGGACAGGGAGGGGAGACCCAGTACTTC
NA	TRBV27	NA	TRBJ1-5	CASRPGLAPQPQHF	TGTGCCAGCAGGCCAGGGTTAGCCCCTCAGCCCCAGCATTTT
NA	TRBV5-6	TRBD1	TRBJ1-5	CASSSLGQVSNQPQHF	TGTGCCAGCAGCTCCCTAGGACAGGTCAGCAATCAGCCCCAGCATTTT
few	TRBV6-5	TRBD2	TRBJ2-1	CASSYALAGEGYNEQFF	TGTGCCAGCAGTTACGCCTTAGCGGGAGAAGGCTACAATGAGCAGTTCTTC
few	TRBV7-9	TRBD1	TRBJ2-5	CASSFGQGVGPEQETQYF	TGTGCCAGCAGCTTCGGACAGGGGGTCGGACCAGAGCAAGAGACCCAGTACTTC
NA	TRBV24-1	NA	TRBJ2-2	CATSVTRGANTGELFF	TGTGCCACCAGTGTTACCCGGGGTGCGAACACCGGGGAGCTGTTTTTT
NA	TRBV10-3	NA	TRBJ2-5	CAISESMETQYF	TGTGCCATCAGTGAGTCGATGGAGACCCAGTACTTC
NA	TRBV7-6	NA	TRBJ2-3	CASSLEDTTDTQYF	TGTGCCAGCAGCTTAGAAGATACCACAGATACGCAGTATTTT
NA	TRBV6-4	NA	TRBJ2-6	CASSDPPRGTFPSGANVLTF	TGTGCCAGCAGTGACCCCCCCAGGGGCACTTTCCCATCTGGGGCCAACGTCCTGACTTTC
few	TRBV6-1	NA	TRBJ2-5	CASSEGSGLSTQYF	TGTGCCAGCAGTGAAGGGTCAGGGCTGTCGACCCAGTACTTC
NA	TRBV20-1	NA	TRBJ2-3	CNALGSTDTQYF	TGCAATGCTCTTGGGAGCACAGATACGCAGTATTTT
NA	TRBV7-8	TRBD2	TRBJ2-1	CASSTRLAAFGEQFF	TGTGCCAGCAGCACCCGACTAGCGGCTTTCGGGGAGCAGTTCTTC
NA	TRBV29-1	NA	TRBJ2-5	CSVEQWGGGGQETQYF	TGTAGCGTTGAACAGTGGGGAGGGGGCGGCCAAGAGACCCAGTACTTC
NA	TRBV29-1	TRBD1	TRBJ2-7	CSVVGQDSYNEQYF	TGCAGCGTCGTAGGACAGGACTCCTACAATGAGCAGTACTTC
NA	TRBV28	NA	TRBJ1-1	CASRGTTEAFF	TGTGCCAGCCGAGGGACCACTGAAGCTTTCTTT